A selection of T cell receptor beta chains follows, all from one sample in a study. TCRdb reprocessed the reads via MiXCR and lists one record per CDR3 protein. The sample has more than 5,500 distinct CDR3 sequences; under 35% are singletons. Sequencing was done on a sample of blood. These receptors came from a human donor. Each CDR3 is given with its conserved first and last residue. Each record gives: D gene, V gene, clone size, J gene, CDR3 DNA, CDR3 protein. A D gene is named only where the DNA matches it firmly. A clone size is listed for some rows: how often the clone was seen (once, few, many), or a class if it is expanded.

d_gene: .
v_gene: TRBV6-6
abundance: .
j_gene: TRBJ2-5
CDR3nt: TGTGCCAGCAGTTACTCGGGGGATGGGGATGAGACCCAGTACTTC
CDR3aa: CASSYSGDGDETQYF

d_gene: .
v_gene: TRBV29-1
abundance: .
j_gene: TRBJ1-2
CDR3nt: TGCAGCGTTGTTCTCGCGGGAGGCTACACCTTC
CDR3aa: CSVVLAGGYTF

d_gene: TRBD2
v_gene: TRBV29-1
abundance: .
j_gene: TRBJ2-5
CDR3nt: TGCAGCGTTGACCGCGGGAGTGCTGAGACCCTGTACTTC
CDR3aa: CSVDRGSAETLYF

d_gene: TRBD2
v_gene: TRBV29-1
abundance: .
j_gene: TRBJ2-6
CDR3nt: TGCAGCGTTGACCCGGGACTAGCGGGAGTTGGGGCCAACGTCCTGACTTTC
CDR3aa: CSVDPGLAGVGANVLTF

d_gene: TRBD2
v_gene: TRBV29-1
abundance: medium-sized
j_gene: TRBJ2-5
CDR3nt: TGCAGCGTTGACAGCGGGAGTGCTGAGACCCAGTACTTC
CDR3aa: CSVDSGSAETQYF

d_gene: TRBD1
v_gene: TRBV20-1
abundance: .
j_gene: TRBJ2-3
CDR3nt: TGCAGTGCTAGAGATTTGGGACAGGGAGATACGCAGTATTTT
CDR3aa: CSARDLGQGDTQYF

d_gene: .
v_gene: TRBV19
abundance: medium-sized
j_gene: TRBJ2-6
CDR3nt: TGTGCCAGTAGTATCCTAACCGAGGCCAACGTCCTGACTTTC
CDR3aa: CASSILTEANVLTF

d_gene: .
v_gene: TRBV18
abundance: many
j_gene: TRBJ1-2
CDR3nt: TGTGCCAGCTCACCAGGAGGGTCTACTTATGGCTACACCTTC
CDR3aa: CASSPGGSTYGYTF

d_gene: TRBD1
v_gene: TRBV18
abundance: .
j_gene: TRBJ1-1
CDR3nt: TGTGCCAGCTCACCAAGTCCCGGGACAGGGTTCTGGGATGAAGCTTTCTTT
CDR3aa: CASSPSPGTGFWDEAFF

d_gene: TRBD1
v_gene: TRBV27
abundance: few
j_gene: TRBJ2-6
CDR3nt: TGTGCCAGCAGTTTGGGGACAGGGGGGTCTGGGGCCAACGTCCTGACTTTC
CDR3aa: CASSLGTGGSGANVLTF

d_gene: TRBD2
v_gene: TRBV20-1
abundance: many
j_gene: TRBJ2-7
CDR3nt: TGCAGTGCTAGGGGGGGACTAGCGGACTACGAGCAGTACTTC
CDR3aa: CSARGGLADYEQYF

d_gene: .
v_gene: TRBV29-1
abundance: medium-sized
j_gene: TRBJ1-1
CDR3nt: TGCAGCGTTGGAGGGTACCTAAACACTGAAGCTTTCTTT
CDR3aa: CSVGGYLNTEAFF

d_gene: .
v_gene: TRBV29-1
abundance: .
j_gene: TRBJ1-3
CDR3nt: TGCAGCGTTGGTGGGACCTCTGGAAACACCATATATTTT
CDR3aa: CSVGGTSGNTIYF

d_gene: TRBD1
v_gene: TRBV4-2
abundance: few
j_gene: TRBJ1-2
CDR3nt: TGTGCCAGCAGCCAAGATCCGGGACAGGGGGCGCGGGGCTACACCTTC
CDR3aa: CASSQDPGQGARGYTF

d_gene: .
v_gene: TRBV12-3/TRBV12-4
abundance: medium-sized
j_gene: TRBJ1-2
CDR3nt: TGTGCCAGCAGTTCACTGGGACAAACAAGCAATGGCTACACCTTC
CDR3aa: CASSSLGQTSNGYTF

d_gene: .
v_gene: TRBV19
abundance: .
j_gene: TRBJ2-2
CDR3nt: TGTGCGAACACCGGGGAGCTGTTTTTT
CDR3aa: CANTGELFF

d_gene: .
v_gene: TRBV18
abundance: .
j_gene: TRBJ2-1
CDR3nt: TGTGCCAGCTCACCAGCGACGGCTGAGCAGTTCTTC
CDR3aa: CASSPATAEQFF

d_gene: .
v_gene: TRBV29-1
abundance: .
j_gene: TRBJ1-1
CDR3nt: TGCAGCGTTTCCAGGGGCTGCACTGAAGCTTTCTTT
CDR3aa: CSVSRGCTEAFF

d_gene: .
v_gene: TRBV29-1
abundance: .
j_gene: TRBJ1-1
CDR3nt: TGCAGCAGTTCGATAAGCGGCCGTCATGGAGGGACGAACACTGAAGCTTTCTTT
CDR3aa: CSSSISGRHGGTNTEAFF

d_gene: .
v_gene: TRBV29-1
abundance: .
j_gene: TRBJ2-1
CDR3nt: TGCAGCGTTGCTCGTCATGAGCAGTTCTTC
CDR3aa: CSVARHEQFF

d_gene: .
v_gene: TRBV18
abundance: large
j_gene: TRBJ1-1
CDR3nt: TGTGCCAGCTCCAATAGACAGTTCGTCATGAACACTGAAGCTTTCTTT
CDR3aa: CASSNRQFVMNTEAFF

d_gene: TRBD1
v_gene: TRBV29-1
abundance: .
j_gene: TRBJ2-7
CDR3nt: TGTAACATTGTGGGGACAGAAGAGTTCTCCTACGAGCAGTACTTC
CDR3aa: CNIVGTEEFSYEQYF

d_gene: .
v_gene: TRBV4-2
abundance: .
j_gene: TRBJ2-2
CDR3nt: TGTGCCAGCAGCCAAGAAGGGGCGAACACCGGGGAGCTGTTTTTT
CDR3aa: CASSQEGANTGELFF

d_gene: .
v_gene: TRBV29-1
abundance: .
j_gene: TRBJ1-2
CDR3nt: TGCAGCGTTTCTCGGACGACCTATGGCTACACCTTC
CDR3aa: CSVSRTTYGYTF

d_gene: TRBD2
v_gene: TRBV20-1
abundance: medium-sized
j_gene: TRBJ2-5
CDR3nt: TGCAGTGCTGAAATGGGACTACAGGAGACCCAGTACTTC
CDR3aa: CSAEMGLQETQYF

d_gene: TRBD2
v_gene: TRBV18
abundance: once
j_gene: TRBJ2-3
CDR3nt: TGTGCCAGCTCACCACTCAGCGGGAGCTCCTACAATGAGCAGTATTTT
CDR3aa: CASSPLSGSSYNEQYF

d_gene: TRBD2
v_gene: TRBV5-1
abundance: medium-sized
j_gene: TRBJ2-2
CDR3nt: TGCGCCAGCAGCTCGGGGGGCACCGGGGAGCTGTTTTTT
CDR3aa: CASSSGGTGELFF

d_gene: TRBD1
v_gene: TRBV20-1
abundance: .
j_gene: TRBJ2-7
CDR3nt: TGCAGTGCTAGTGGGACAGGGGGCTACGAGCAGTACTTC
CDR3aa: CSASGTGGYEQYF

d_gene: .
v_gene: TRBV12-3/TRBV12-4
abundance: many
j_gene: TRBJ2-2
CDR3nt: TGTGCCAGCACCCGGGACCTTTCGGACGGGGAGCTGTTTTTT
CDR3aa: CASTRDLSDGELFF

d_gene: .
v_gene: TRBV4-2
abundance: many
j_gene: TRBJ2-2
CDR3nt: TGTGCCAGCAGCCCTGGGACCGGGGAGCTGTTTTTT
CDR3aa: CASSPGTGELFF

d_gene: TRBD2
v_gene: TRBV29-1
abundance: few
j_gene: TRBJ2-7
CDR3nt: TGCAGCGTTAGCCAGGGACTAGCGGGAGTCGAGCAGTACTTC
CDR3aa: CSVSQGLAGVEQYF

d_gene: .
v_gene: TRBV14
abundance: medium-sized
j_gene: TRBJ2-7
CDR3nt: TGTGCCAGCAGCCATGGGCTAGCGCTGACCTACGAGCAGTACTTC
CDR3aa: CASSHGLALTYEQYF

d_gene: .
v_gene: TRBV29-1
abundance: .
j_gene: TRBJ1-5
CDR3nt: TGCAGCTTAGGATCTGGGCAGCCCCAGCATTTT
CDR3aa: CSLGSGQPQHF

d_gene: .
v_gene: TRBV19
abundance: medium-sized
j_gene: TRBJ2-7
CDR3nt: TGTGCCAGTAGTATCCAGGCAAGCTACGAGCAGTACTTC
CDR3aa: CASSIQASYEQYF

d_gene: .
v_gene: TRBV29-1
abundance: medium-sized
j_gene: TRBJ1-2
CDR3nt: TGCAGCGTTGAAGAAGGTCGGGAGGACTACACCTTC
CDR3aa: CSVEEGREDYTF

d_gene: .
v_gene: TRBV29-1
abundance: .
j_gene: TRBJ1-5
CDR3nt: TGCAGCGTTGAAGATGGGGGCAATCAGCCCCAGCATTTT
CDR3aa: CSVEDGGNQPQHF

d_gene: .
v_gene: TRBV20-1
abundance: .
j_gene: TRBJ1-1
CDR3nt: TGCAGAAGTTTGGAGCATATGAACACTGAAGCTTTCTTT
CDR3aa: CRSLEHMNTEAFF

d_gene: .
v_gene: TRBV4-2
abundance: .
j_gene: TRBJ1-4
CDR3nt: TGTGCCAGCAGCCAAGAAGAGGGGATGAAAAAACTGTTTTTT
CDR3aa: CASSQEEGMKKLFF

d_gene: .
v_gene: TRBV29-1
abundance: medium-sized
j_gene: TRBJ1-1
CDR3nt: TGCAGCGTCGGACAGCCACTAGCTTTCTTT
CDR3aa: CSVGQPLAFF

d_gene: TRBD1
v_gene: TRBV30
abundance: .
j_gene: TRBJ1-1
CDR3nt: TGTGCCTGGAGTGGGACAGGGGGGGGAACTGAAGCTTTCTTT
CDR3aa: CAWSGTGGGTEAFF

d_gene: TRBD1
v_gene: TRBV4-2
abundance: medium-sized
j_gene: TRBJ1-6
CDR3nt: TGTGCCAGCAGCCCATATACAGGGGAGGGTTCACCCCTCCACTTT
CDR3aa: CASSPYTGEGSPLHF

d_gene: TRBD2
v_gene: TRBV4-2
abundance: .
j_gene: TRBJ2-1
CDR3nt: TGTGCCAGCAGCCGGAGGGAGGGTAACAATGAGCAGTTCTTC
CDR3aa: CASSRREGNNEQFF

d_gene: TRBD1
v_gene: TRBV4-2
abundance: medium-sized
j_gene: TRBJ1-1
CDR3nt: TGTGCCAGCAGCCAAGATATCTCAGGGGGATCGACTGAAGCTTTCTTT
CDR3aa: CASSQDISGGSTEAFF

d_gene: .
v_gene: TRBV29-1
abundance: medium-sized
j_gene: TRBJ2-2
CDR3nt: TGCAGCGTTGAAGACGTTCATGGGTGGGGCGGGGAGCTGTTTTTT
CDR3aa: CSVEDVHGWGGELFF

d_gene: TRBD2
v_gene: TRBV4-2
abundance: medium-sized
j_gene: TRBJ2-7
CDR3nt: TGTGCCAGCAGCCAAGAGGAGCGGGAGGGTTCCTACGAGCAGTACTTC
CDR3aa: CASSQEEREGSYEQYF

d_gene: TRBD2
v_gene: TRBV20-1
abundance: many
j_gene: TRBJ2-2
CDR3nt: TGCAGTGCTAGAGATCTGAGACTAGCAAACACCGGGGAGCTGTTTTTT
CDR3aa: CSARDLRLANTGELFF